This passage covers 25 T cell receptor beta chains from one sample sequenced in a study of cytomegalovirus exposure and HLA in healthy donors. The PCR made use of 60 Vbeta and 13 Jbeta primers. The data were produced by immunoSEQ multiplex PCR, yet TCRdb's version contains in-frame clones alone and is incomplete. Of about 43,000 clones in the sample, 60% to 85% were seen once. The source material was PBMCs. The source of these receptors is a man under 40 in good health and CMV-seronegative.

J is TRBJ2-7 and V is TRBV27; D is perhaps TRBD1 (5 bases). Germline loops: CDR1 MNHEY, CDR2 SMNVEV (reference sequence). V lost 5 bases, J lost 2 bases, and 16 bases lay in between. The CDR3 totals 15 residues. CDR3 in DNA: TGTGCCAGCAGTCCATTCCTGACAGTTACCTACGAGCAGTACTTC. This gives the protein CASSPFLTVTYEQYF.

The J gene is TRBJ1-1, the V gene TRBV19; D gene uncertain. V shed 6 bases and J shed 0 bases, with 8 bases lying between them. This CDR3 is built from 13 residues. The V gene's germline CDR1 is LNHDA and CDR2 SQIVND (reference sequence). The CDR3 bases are TGTGCCAGTAGGACCGGAGTGAACACTGAAGCTTTCTTT. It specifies CASRTGVNTEAFF.

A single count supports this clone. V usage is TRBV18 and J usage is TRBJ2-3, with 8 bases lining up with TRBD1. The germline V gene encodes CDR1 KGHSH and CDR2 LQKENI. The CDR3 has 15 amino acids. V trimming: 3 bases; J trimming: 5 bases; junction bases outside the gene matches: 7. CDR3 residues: CASSPARGHLDTQYF. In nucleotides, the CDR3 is TGTGCCAGCTCACCGGCCAGGGGGCATTTAGATACGCAGTATTTT. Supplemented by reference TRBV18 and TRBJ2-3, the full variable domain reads NAGVMQNPRHLVRRRGQEARLRCSPMKGHSHVYWYRQLPEEGLKFMVYLQKENIIDESGMPKERFSAEFPKEGPSILRIQQVVRGDSAAYFCASSPARGHLDTQYFGPGTRLTVL.

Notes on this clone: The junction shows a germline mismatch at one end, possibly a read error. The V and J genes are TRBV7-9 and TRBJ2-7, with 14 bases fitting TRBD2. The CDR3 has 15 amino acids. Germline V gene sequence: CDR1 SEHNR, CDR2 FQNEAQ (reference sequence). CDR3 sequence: CSSSLRGLAGVEQYF. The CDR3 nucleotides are TGTTCCAGCAGCTTAAGGGGACTAGCGGGAGTCGAGCAGTACTTC. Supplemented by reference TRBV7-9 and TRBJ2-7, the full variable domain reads DTGVSQNPRHKITKRGQNVTFRCDPISEHNRLYWYRQTLGQGPEFLTYFQNEAQLEKSRLLSDRFSAERPKGSFSTLEIQRTEQGDSAMYLCSSSLRGLAGVEQYFGPGTRLTVT.

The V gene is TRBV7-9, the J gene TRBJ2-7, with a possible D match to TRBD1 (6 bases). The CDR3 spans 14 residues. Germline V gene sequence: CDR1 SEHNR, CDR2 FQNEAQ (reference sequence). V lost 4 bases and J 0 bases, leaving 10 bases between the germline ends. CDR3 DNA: TGTGCCAGCAGCTCCACAGGGTTCTCCTACGAGCAGTACTTC. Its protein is CASSSTGFSYEQYF.

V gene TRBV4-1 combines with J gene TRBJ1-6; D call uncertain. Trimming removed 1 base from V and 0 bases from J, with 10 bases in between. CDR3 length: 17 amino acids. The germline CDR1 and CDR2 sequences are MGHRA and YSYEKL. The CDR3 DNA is TGCGCCAGCAGCCAAGTCTCCCGGGGCTCCTATAATTCACCCCTCCACTTT. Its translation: CASSQVSRGSYNSPLHF.

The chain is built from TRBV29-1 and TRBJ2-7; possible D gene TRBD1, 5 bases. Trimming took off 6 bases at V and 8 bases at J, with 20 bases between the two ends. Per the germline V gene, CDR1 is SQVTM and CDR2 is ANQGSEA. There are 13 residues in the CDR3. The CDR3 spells CSVLYPQGPQQYF. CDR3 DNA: TGCAGCGTCCTCTACCCCCAGGGTCCGCAGCAGTACTTC.

The CDR3 loop reads CASRPTGGVGLRSNQPQHF. The CDR3 DNA reads TGTGCCAGCCGTCCTACAGGGGGGGTGGGGTTAAGGAGCAATCAGCCCCAGCATTTT. The J gene is TRBJ1-5, the V gene TRBV27; TRBD1 matches 8 bases. Germline loops: CDR1 MNHEY, CDR2 SMNVEV (reference sequence). V trimming: 8 bases; J trimming: 1 base; junction bases outside the gene matches: 19. The CDR3 runs 19 residues.

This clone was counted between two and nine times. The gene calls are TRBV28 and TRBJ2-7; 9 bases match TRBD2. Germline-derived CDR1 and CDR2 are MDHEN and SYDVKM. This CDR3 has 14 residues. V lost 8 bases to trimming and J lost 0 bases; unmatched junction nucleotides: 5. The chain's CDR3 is CASLLSGSSYEQYF. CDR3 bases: TGTGCCAGCTTACTTAGCGGGAGCTCCTACGAGCAGTACTTC. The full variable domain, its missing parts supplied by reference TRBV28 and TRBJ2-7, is DVKVTQSSRYLVKRTGEKVFLECVQDMDHENMFWYRQDPGLGLRLIYFSYDVKMKEKGDIPEGYSVSREKKERFSLILESASTNQTSMYLCASLLSGSSYEQYFGPGTRLTVT.

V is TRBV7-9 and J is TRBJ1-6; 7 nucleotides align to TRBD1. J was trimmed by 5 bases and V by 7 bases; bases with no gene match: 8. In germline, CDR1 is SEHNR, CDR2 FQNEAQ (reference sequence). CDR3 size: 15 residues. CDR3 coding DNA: TGTGCCAGCAAGACTACAGGGGCCGATAATTCACCCCTCCACTTT. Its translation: CASKTTGADNSPLHF.

As DNA, the CDR3 is TGTGCCAGCAGTGTGGATGGGGCGGATAATTCACCCCTCCACTTT. Amino acid sequence: CASSVDGADNSPLHF. The chain carries TRBV6-1 and TRBJ1-6; TRBD1 is a possible D gene (5 bases). The CDR3 has 15 residues. In germline, CDR1 is MNHNS, CDR2 SASEGT. Trimming shortened V by 4 bases and J by 5 bases, and 12 bases separated the two germline ends.

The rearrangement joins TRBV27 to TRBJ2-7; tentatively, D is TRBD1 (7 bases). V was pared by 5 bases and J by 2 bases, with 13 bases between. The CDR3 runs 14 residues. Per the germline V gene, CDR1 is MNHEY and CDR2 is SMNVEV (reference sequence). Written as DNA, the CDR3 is TGTGCCAGCAGTCCGACAGGGAGGCCCTACGAGCAGTACTTC. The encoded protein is CASSPTGRPYEQYF.

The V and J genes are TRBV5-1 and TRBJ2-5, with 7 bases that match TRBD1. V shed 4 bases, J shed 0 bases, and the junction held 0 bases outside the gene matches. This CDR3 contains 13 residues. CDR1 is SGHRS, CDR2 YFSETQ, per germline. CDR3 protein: CASSTGDQETQYF. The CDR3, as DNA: TGCGCCAGCAGCACAGGGGACCAAGAGACCCAGTACTTC.

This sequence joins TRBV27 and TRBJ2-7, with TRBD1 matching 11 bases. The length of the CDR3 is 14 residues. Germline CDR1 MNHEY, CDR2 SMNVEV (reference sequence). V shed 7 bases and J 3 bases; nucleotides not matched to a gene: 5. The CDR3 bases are TGTGCCAGCACCCGGACAGGGGGCTTCTACGAGCAGTACTTC. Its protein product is CASTRTGGFYEQYF.

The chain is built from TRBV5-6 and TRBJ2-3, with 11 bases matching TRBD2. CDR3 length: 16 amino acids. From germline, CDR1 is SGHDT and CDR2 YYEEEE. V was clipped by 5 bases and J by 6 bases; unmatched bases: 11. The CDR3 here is CASRKGLADRGDTQYF. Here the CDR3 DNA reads TGTGCCAGCAGGAAGGGACTAGCGGACCGGGGGGATACGCAGTATTTT. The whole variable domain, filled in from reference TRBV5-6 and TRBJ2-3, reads DAGVTQSPTHLIKTRGQQVTLRCSPKSGHDTVSWYQQALGQGPQFIFQYYEEEERQRGNFPDRFSGHQFPNYSSELNVNALLLGDSALYLCASRKGLADRGDTQYFGPGTRLTVL.

The CDR3 protein is CASHREYSPLHF. The DNA of the CDR3 is TGTGCCAGCCACAGGGAGTATTCACCCCTCCACTTT. This chain uses TRBV7-9 with TRBJ1-6; D possibly corresponds to TRBD1 (6 bases). Deletions cut 8 bases from V and 8 bases from J, with 10 bases between. The CDR3 length is 12 residues. Germline assignment: CDR1 SEHNR and CDR2 FQNEAQ (reference sequence).

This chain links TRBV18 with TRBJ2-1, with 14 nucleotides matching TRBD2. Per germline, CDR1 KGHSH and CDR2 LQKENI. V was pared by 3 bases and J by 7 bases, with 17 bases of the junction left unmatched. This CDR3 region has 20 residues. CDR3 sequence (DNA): TGTGCCAGCTCACCCCCGGGACAGGGGTCGGGACTAGCGGGAGTTAATGAGCAGTTCTTC. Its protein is CASSPPGQGSGLAGVNEQFF.

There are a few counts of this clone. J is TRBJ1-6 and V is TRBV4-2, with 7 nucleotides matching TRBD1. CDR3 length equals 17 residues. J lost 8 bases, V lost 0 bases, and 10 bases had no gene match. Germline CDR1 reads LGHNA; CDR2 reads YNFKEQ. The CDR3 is CASSQDGGQGEHSPLHF. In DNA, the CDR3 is TGTGCCAGCAGCCAAGATGGGGGGCAGGGGGAGCATTCACCCCTCCACTTT.

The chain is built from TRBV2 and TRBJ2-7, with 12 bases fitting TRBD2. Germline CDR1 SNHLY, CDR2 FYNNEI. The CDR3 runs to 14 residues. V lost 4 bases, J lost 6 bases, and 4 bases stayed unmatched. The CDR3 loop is CASSAASGRGEQYF. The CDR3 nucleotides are TGTGCCAGCAGTGCTGCTAGCGGGAGGGGCGAGCAGTACTTC. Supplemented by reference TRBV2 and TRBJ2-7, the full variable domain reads EPEVTQTPSHQVTQMGQEVILRCVPISNHLYFYWYRQILGQKVEFLVSFYNNEISEKSEIFDDQFSVERPDGSNFTLKIRSTKLEDSAMYFCASSAASGRGEQYFGPGTRLTVT.

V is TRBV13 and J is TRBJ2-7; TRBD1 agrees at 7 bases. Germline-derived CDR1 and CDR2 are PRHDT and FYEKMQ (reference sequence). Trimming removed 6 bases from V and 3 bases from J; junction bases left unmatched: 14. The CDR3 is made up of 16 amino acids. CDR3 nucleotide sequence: TGTGCCAGCAGTTCTCGTCACAGGGGAGCTGACTACGAGCAGTACTTC. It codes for CASSSRHRGADYEQYF.

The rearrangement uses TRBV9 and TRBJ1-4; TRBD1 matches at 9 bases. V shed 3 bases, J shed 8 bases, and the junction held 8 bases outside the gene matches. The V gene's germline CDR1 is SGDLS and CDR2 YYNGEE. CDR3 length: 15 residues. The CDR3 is CASSAPGQGPEKLFF. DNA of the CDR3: TGTGCCAGCAGCGCGCCGGGACAGGGTCCCGAAAAACTGTTTTTT.

The CDR3 sequence: CASSLTGLGANVLTF. CDR3 coding DNA: TGTGCCAGCAGCCTGACGGGGTTAGGGGCCAACGTCCTGACTTTC. The chain joins TRBV5-6 to TRBJ2-6, with D perhaps TRBD2 (5 bases). Trimming removed 4 bases at V and 4 bases at J, with 12 bases between. The length of the CDR3 is 15 residues. Germline CDR1 is SGHDT and CDR2 is YYEEEE.

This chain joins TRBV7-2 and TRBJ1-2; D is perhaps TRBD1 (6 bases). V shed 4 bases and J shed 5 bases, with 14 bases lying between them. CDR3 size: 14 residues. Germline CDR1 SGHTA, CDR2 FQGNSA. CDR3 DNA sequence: TGTGCCAGCAGCTCGGGTCCCCAGGGGTATGGCTACACCTTC. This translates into CASSSGPQGYGYTF.

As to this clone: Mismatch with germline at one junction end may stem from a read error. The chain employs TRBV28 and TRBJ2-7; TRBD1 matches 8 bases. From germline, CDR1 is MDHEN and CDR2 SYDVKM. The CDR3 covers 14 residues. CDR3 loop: CASSPGGDTYGQYF. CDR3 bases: TGTGCCAGCAGCCCAGGGGGCGACACCTACGGGCAGTACTTC.

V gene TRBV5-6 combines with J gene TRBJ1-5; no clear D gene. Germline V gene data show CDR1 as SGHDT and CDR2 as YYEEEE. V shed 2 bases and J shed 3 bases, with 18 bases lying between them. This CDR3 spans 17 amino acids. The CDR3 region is CASSFKGGESINQPQHF. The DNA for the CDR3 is TGTGCCAGCAGCTTCAAGGGTGGGGAGTCGATCAATCAGCCCCAGCATTTT.